The T cell receptor beta chain described here comes from a study of T cells in Graves' hyperthyroidism and ophthalmopathy. Study-wide findings and caveats: Stable hyperthyroidism was separated from ophthalmopathy by a model based on 13 V-J features.

Concerning this clonotype itself: Its cognate antigen is unknown.

Germline V gene sequence: CDR1 LNHDA, CDR2 SQIVND (reference sequence). The CDR3 loop spans 15 amino acids. After removal of 5 bases from V and 5 bases from J, the junction contained 8 bases not matched to a gene. TCR beta CDR3 region amplification was performed from RNA transcripts. The HTBI primer set served for first-round RT-PCR of the TCR CDR3. TCRdb fed the multiplex PCR reads into MiXCR, producing one record per CDR3 protein. This table has over 650,000 distinct CDR3 sequences, approximately 16% appearing once. Exclusion criteria comprised uncontrolled infection, other autoimmune disease, pregnancy or lactation. The authors took PBMCs from roughly 9.3 ml fresh peripheral blood.

Source material: blood. This chain uses TRBV19 with TRBJ1-1; 10 bases align to TRBD1. The TCR originated in a man aged 18 to 29 with Graves' hyperthyroidism. CDR3 sequence reads: CASSPGTGAVTEAFF. CDR3 nucleotides: TGTGCCAGTAGTCCCGGGACAGGGGCGGTAACTGAAGCTTTCTTT. The full variable domain, with the rest looked up from reference TRBV19 and TRBJ1-1, is DGGITQSPKYLFRKEGQNVTLSCEQNLNHDAMYWYRQDPGQGLRLIYYSQIVNDFQKGDIAEGYSVSREKKESFPLTVTSAQKNPTAFYLCASSPGTGAVTEAFFGQGTRLTVV.